This T cell receptor (beta chain) derives from a study of shared clonotypes between healthy human individuals. Study summary: The plates for each donor numbered three CD4 naive, three CD4 memory, two CD8 naive and one CD8 memory.

Germline CDR1 SGDLS, CDR2 YYNGEE. V was pared by 2 bases and J by 0 bases, with 9 bases between. CDR3 length: 15 residues. Only in-frame clones appear in the TCRdb table, and some are missing; sequencing was by immunoSEQ multiplex PCR. The repertoire holds 1,100,000 or so clones, with roughly 74% as singletons. The chain is built from TRBV9 and TRBJ1-5; the D is unclear. The sample taken for sequencing was memory CD4+ T cells from PBMCs. Sample subset: CD45RA-negative fraction. This receptor was obtained from a young man in good health. Some clones in this sample may be carry-over from other donors' samples. The CDR3 DNA sequence: TGTGCCAGCAGCGTCTCATCCCATAGCAATCAGCCCCAGCATTTT. Amino acids: CASSVSSHSNQPQHF.